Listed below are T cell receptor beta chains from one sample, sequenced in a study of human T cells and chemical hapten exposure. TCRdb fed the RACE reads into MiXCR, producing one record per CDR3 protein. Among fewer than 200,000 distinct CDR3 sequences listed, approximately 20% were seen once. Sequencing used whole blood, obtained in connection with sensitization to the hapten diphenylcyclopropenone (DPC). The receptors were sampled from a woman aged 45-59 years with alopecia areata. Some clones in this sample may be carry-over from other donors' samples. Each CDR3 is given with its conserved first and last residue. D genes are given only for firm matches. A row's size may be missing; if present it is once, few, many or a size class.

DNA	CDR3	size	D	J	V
TGCAGCGCAAGACAGGGTGAAAATTCACCCCTCCACTTT	CSARQGENSPLHF	.	TRBD1	TRBJ1-6	TRBV29-1
TGTGCCAGCAGCTTGGGAGCGGATGGCTCCTACAATGAGCAGTTCTTC	CASSLGADGSYNEQFF	few	.	TRBJ2-1	TRBV5-4
TGCAGCGTTGAGACGACAGGGGATGAGACCCAGTACTTC	CSVETTGDETQYF	.	TRBD1	TRBJ2-5	TRBV29-1
TGTGCCAGCAGCTACTCCGGGACTCCCGCTAGAGGCTACACCTTC	CASSYSGTPARGYTF	.	.	TRBJ1-2	TRBV7-2
TGTGCCAGCAGTCAGGGGGAAGTCTACAATGAGCAGTTCTTC	CASSQGEVYNEQFF	few	TRBD1	TRBJ2-1	TRBV12-3/TRBV12-4
TGTGCCAGCAGCTCGACAGGGGGCGCGGGTGGCTACACCTTC	CASSSTGGAGGYTF	many	TRBD1	TRBJ1-2	TRBV3-1
TGCGCCAGCAGCTTGAAGCAGGCGAACACTGAAGCTTTCTTT	CASSLKQANTEAFF	few	.	TRBJ1-1	TRBV5-1
TGTGCCAGCAGTCCTCCGGGGGCTGAAGCTTTCTTT	CASSPPGAEAFF	.	.	TRBJ1-1	TRBV28
TGTGCCAGCAGCTCCCCCCCTGCGGGAGGGCCAGATACGCAGTATTTT	CASSSPPAGGPDTQYF	many	TRBD2	TRBJ2-3	TRBV4-2
TGCAGCGTTAGGACAGCGAACCGGGCCCAGCATTTT	CSVRTANRAQHF	few	.	TRBJ1-5	TRBV29-1
TGCGCCAGCGGCGAGGCAGGGGAAGGCCAAGAGACCCAGTACTTC	CASGEAGEGQETQYF	.	.	TRBJ2-5	TRBV4-1
TGTGCCTGGAGTGTACAGTTAGCCGGCGGGGAGCTGTTTTTT	CAWSVQLAGGELFF	.	.	TRBJ2-2	TRBV30